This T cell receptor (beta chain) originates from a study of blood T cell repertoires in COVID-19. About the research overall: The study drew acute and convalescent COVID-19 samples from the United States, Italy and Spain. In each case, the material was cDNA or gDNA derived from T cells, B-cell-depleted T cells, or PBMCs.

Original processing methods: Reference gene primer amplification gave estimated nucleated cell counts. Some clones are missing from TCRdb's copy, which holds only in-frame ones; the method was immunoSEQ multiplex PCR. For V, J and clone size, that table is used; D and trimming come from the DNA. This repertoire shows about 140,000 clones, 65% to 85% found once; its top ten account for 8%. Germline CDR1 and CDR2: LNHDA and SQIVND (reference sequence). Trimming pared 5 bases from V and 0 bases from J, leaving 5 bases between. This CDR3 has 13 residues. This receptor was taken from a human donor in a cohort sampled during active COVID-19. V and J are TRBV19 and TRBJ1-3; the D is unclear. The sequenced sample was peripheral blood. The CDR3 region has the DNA TGTGCCAGTAGTCGGAGCTCTGGAAACACCATATATTTT. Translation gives CASSRSSGNTIYF.